The subject of this entry is one T cell receptor beta chain. This receptor's antigen is unknown. No much larger clonotype is one base removed from it; base qualities were not supplied. TCRbeta CDR3 regions were amplified from genomic DNA using the immunoSEQ Assay, a bias-controlled multiplex PCR. On the authors' methods: The number of nucleated cells in each sample was estimated by amplification of reference gene primers within the assay. To quantify the absolute abundance of each unique TCRbeta CDR3 rearrangement, sequence reads were collapsed and filtered. For each sample, productive Simpson clonality was calculated by taking the square root of Simpson's diversity index across productive rearrangements. TCRdb retrieved this table from immuneACCESS and kept in-frame rearrangements only. Not all clones are present; in checked studies, unresolved V genes account for under half, and no reason is known for the remainder. V and J calls and clone size are as listed in that table; D and trimming were resolved from the DNA. This sample has around 150,000 clones in its table, and 80% to 85% of those were observed once. 10% to 15% of the sample lies in the top ten.

The data stem from a study of blood T cell repertoires in COVID-19 (dated by TCRdb to about 2020). In the study overall: The collaborator samples originated in the United States, Italy and Spain and spanned the acute and convalescent phases of COVID-19. The prospective study material was composed of cDNA or gDNA derived from T cells, B-cell-depleted T cells, or PBMCs. Deeply sampled blood TCRbeta repertoires from subjects exposed to, actively infected with, or recovered from COVID-19 were included in the dataset. The repertoires were made available in a free public database intended to serve as a resource for research on the immune response to SARS-CoV-2. Samples came from the ongoing ImmuneRACE study (first 160 participants) plus 1,254 subjects from 6 global collaborators. A de-identified subject ID, COVID-19 status, age in years and sex were almost always included in the sample metadata. Where available, HLA class I and class II types were obtained from metadata supplied by the sample provider rather than from assay-based typing. What the authors observed across the whole study: How much clinical and demographic metadata was included differed by source and by participant, and the metadata was provided uncurated.

Participants in the prospective study were aged roughly 18 to 100 years, lived in over 20 United States geographic areas, and enrolled through a virtual design. Cohort assignment in the prospective study relied on participant-reported clinical history from a screening survey and a study questionnaire. Recovered participants in ImmuneRACE Cohort 3 were defined by two consecutive negative NP/OP PCR tests, clearance by a healthcare professional, or resolution of symptoms. In the prospective study, whole blood, serum and a nasopharyngeal or oropharyngeal swab were collected from each participant by mobile phlebotomists. Over an approximately 2-month period, participants in the prospective study had the option of providing additional blood draws and questionnaires. Before DNA extraction, blood samples from the prospective study were shipped at room temperature or frozen. The junction shows trimming of 5 bases on V and 5 bases on J, and the gene matches do not reach 10 bases of it. CDR1 and CDR2 (MNHEY, SMNVEV) derive from the germline V gene (reference sequence). The CDR3 sequence holds 15 residues, the cysteine and phenylalanine included. The only DNA kept is the CDR3, 45 bases in frame from the first base.

The receptor was derived from a woman aged 60-75 years who had recovered from COVID-19. The sequenced material came from PBMCs or T cells enriched from blood (not recorded which). Recombination joined TRBV27 with TRBJ2-7; the junction holds 9 bases that match TRBD1. At the DNA level, the sequence is TGTGCCAGCAGTGGCCCCGGGACAGGGATCCACGAGCAGTACTTC. Its translation is CASSGPGTGIHEQYF.